This record concerns one T cell receptor (beta chain) sequence. What it recognizes is unknown. The data were taken from a study of Graves' ophthalmopathy and Graves' hyperthyroidism. Whole-study findings and limits: In separating ophthalmopathy from stable hyperthyroidism, a 13-signature model achieved roughly 89% sensitivity and 65% to 84% specificity. Progression of ophthalmopathy was predicted by the model with around 70% sensitivity and under 75% specificity.

V was clipped by 2 bases and J by 6 bases, with 13 bases between them. Looked up from germline, CDR1 is MNHEY and CDR2 is SVGAGI. This CDR3 comprises 14 residues. The sequenced template was RNA, covering the TCR beta CDR3 region. An opening RT-PCR round employed HTBI primers and preceded a second-round multiplex PCR. Using its own MiXCR run on the multiplex PCR reads, TCRdb lists one record per CDR3 protein. The sample includes some 380,000 distinct CDR3 sequences, approximately 15% of them seen just once. Sequenced sample: peripheral blood. The receptor was isolated from a woman under 30 with stable Graves' hyperthyroidism. The chain combines TRBV6-5 with TRBJ1-1; D perhaps matches TRBD1 (5 bases). The CDR3 DNA reads TGTGCCAGCAGTTACCCAGGGAGTAGGTCTGAAGCTTTCTTT. Protein: CASSYPGSRSEAFF.